This TCR beta chain was documented in a study of vaccination effects on CD4 cells after COVID-19. Looked up from germline, CDR1 is SGHRS and CDR2 is YFSETQ. This CDR3 has 16 amino acids. Trimming removed 7 bases at V and 0 bases at J, with 14 bases between. Study-level findings and limits: At late timepoints after vaccination, vaccine- and infection-induced clones shrank markedly. Healthy vaccinees showed cross-reactivity with common cold coronaviruses in only 1 of 255 vaccine-induced clones.

On this clone itself: Its antigen is still unknown.

Viral peptide pools were used in the ViraFEST assay to expand antigen-specific CD4+ T cells, and sequencing came afterward. Following an approximately 11-day culture, CD4+ T cells were purified. None of the vaccinated had previously contracted SARS-CoV-2, and their nucleocapsid antibodies tested negative. Wells of a few million PBMC each were grown with about 9.5 IU/ml IL-2 and around 10 ug/ml peptides. The repertoire was sequenced with immunoSEQ multiplex PCR; TCRdb's copy has only in-frame clones and lacks some. The table has tens of thousands of clones, around 69% seen once. V usage is TRBV5-1 and J usage is TRBJ1-6, with D hard to call. The sequence derives from a human donor who received a COVID-19 vaccine. Sample: CD4+ T cells from PBMCs cultured with HCoV-NL63 spike peptides, taken before COVID-19 vaccination. CDR3 loop: CASCLDTSSYNSPLHF. The CDR3 bases are TGCGCCAGCTGCCTCGATACGAGCTCCTATAATTCACCCCTCCACTTT.